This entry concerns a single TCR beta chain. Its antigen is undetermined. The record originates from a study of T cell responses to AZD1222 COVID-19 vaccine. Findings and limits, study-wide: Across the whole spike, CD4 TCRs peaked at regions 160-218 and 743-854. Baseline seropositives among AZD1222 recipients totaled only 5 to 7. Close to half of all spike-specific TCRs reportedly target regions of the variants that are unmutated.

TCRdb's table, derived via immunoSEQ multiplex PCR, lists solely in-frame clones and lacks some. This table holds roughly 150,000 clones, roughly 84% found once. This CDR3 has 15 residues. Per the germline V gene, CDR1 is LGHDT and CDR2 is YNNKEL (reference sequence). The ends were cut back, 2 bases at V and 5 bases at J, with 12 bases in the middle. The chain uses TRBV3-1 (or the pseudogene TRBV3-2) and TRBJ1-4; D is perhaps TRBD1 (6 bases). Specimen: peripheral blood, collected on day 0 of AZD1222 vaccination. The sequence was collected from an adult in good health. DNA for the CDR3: TGTGCCAGCAGCCAAAGGGGGATACCAAATGAAAAACTGTTTTTT. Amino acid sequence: CASSQRGIPNEKLFF.